This T cell receptor beta chain was captured by sequencing in a study of T cells in Graves' hyperthyroidism and ophthalmopathy. Study-wide results and caveats: Stable hyperthyroidism was separated from ophthalmopathy by a model based on 13 V-J features. Most clonotypes expanded in the thyroid (above 0.001) were also present in blood.

Points on this clonotype: What it binds is unknown.

Graves' hyperthyroidism is called stable when ophthalmopathy does not progress within 18 months. Template material for amplifying TCR beta CDR3 regions consisted of RNA transcripts. First-round RT-PCR with HTBI primers amplified the TCR CDR3 region. TCRdb re-derived calls from the multiplex PCR reads in MiXCR, one entry per CDR3 protein. The sample holds about 560,000 distinct CDR3 sequences, 16% seen once. Between the trimmed V and J ends, which lost 2 bases and 4 bases, there was a span of 14 bases. The CDR3 runs to 16 residues. The germline CDR1 and CDR2 sequences are SNHLY and FYNNEI. This TCR derives from a woman aged 18-35 years with Graves' hyperthyroidism. The rearrangement uses TRBV2 and TRBJ1-4; D unresolved. Sample: blood. The DNA of the CDR3 is TGTGCCAGCAGTGAAAAAGCCAGCCGAGATAATGAAAAACTGTTTTTT. Its translation is CASSEKASRDNEKLFF.